This TCR beta chain was captured in a study of sequential checkpoint blockade in melanoma (dated by TCRdb to the late 2010s). In the study overall: Using 1:1 randomization, the trial assigned patients either to first-line nivolumab followed by ipilimumab (arm A) or to ipilimumab followed by nivolumab (arm B). For more than 20 patients, matched tumor biopsies were obtained before treatment and at week 13, following single-agent nivolumab (arm A) or ipilimumab (arm B). Roughly 80% of the matched tumor biopsy pairs taken before and after treatment were from the same lesion. Maintenance nivolumab came after each of the two trial sequences. DNA from about 99 pretreatment melanoma tumor samples was subjected to TCRbeta immunosequencing. What the study reported, not specific to this receptor: Among patients in arm A, the nivolumab-first arm, pretreatment tumor TIL clonality was associated with response (P = .04). Small sample sizes and reduced statistical power limited the within-arm analyses of tumor T-cell fraction. Tumor T-cell fraction and clonality were found to correlate with PD-L1 staining and CD8+ T-cell counts but not with mutational load. The model for predicting response that combines TCR metrics with mutation burden needs to be validated in larger, independent patient cohorts. Patients with increases in tumor T-cell fraction and clonality by week 13 were approximately 30 times more likely to achieve clinical benefit.

The germline V gene encodes CDR1 LNHDA and CDR2 SQIVND (reference sequence). Trimming accounts for 3 bases at V and 3 bases at J, while the number of junction bases matched to no gene is 14. Its CDR3 holds 19 amino acids, cysteine through phenylalanine. The kept DNA is CDR3 alone, 57 bases in frame from the first base. Per the publication, the treatment or condition label means: randomized to nivolumab then ipilimumab (arm A) or the reverse (arm B). No trial patient had received prior DNA-damaging chemotherapy. Samples came from patients with melanoma in CheckMate 064, a randomized, open-label phase II trial of sequential checkpoint blockade. Genomic DNA from formalin-fixed paraffin-embedded (FFPE) tissue samples served as the input for tumor TCR sequencing. TCRbeta CDR3 regions were immunosequenced from genomic DNA with the immunoSEQ Assay. Genomic DNA was amplified by bias-controlled multiplex PCR before high-throughput sequencing. In the original analysis: To quantify the absolute abundance of each unique TCRbeta CDR3 region, the sequences were collapsed and filtered. Clonality, defined as 1 minus Pielou's evenness, was calculated using only productive rearrangements. Tumor T-cell fraction was calculated by normalizing TCRbeta template counts to the amount of usable DNA, which was estimated from several housekeeping genes. Clones with significantly greater frequencies in on-treatment versus baseline samples were identified using a previously published method. The clones in this table, taken by TCRdb from immuneACCESS, are in-frame only. Not every clone is retained; where verified, under half of the shortfall comes from an unresolved V gene, and the cause of the rest is unknown. The V and J calls and clone size come from that table; D and trimming were worked out from the DNA. The sample has roughly 9,200 clones on record, roughly 24% of them singletons. The ten biggest clones cover about 10% of the sample.

A word on this clone: The target of this receptor is not known. No quality values exist for individual bases; no much larger clone is one base distant.

The sample in question was tumor tissue (inferred from file names), obtained from a patient given nivolumab and ipilimumab in sequence. The receptor chain draws on TRBV19 and TRBJ2-2, and TRBD2 matches 9 of the central bases. The receptor was isolated from a human donor with melanoma. At the DNA level, the sequence is TGTGCCAGTAGTATCCCTCCGGGACTAGCATCGACCCACACCGGGGAGCTGTTTTTT. Translated, this gives CASSIPPGLASTHTGELFF.